The present TCR beta chain was sequenced within a study of CD8 T cells in Susac syndrome (dated by TCRdb to about 2019). About the study as a whole: The study used repertoire sequencing to test whether antigen drove CD8+ T cell activation and differentiation in Susac syndrome.

Unmatched junction bases come to 5, with V trimmed by 4 bases and J by 3 bases. Reading from cysteine to phenylalanine, the CDR3 counts 13 amino acids. CDR3 DNA only is kept here, 39 bases in frame from base 1. CDR1 and CDR2 (DFQATT, SNEGSKA) derive from the germline V gene (reference sequence). Overall results and qualifications from the work: The study acknowledged that relatively few individuals were included in the TCR sequencing and HLA analysis.

This clonotype was recorded once. The specificity of this receptor is unknown. No base quality information exists; no much larger clone differs at one position. One read alone lends weak support. RNA was extracted with the RNeasy kit and roughly 0.5 to 1 ug was reverse transcribed using random hexamers. The immunoSEQ multiplex PCR assay, which covers 54 Vbeta and 13 Jbeta segments, was used to amplify TCR beta CDR3 regions. PCR amplification bias was corrected using a synthetic template baseline for primer optimization and computational correction. As for the original processing: Reads were annotated to V, D and J genes according to IMGT and were analyzed with immunoSEQ Analyzer, with only productive sequences retained. Clonality was calculated as one minus the Shannon entropy normalized by log2 of the number of productive unique sequences. For each patient and control, public and private clones were evaluated within the 100 most prevalent clones. Clones were defined as Susac-specific if absent from the healthy and MS cohorts, from some 1,000 published viral clones and from other ImmuneACCESS disease sequences. TCRdb reran the public reads through fastp at Q25 and MiXCR, keeping productive beta chains. Identical CDR3 proteins give one entry, which carries the most common genes and DNA. V and J calls and clone size were set by TCRdb, not the authors. Present in this sample are some 170,000 distinct CDR3 sequences, just under 95% of which were seen just once. Jointly, the top ten make up 0.1% of the sample.

Peripheral blood CD8+ and CD4+ T cells from healthy donors, Susac syndrome patients and multiple sclerosis patients were profiled by high-throughput TCR beta sequencing. Healthy donors were age- and sex-matched controls. Bulk CD8+ and CD4+ T cells were purified magnetically by negative isolation, whereas CD8+ TEMRA cells were enriched by FACS. Blood was collected in EDTA tubes and processed within 24 hours, with PBMCs isolated through density gradient centrifugation. PBMCs destined for TCR sequencing were cryopreserved in liquid nitrogen and later thawed in a 37 °C water bath. A purity of at least 90% was achieved for sorted or isolated CD4+, CD8+ and CD8+ TEMRA cells.

The V and J genes are TRBV20-1 and TRBJ2-5, with 7 bases in between that match TRBD1. This receptor was obtained from a human donor in good health. Sequenced material: CD4+ T cells from PBMCs. At the DNA level, the sequence is TGCAGTGCTATGAAGGGGGCAGAAGAGACCCAGTACTTC. Its protein product is CSAMKGAEETQYF.